The 22 T cell receptor beta chains in this list originate from one sample, sequenced in a study of shared clonotypes between healthy human individuals. Some clones are missing from TCRdb's copy, which holds only in-frame ones; the method was immunoSEQ multiplex PCR. Of 950,000 to 1,300,000 clones listed, around 74% are singletons. The sample comprised memory CD4+ T cells sorted from blood. Subset meaning: CD45RA-negative fraction. The receptor set was obtained from a man aged 18 to 30 in good health.

Concerning this clone: With a much larger clone just one base away, this may be a read error. The CDR3 loop reads CASSYPGLNTEAFF. The CDR3 nucleotides are TGTGCCAGCAGTTACCCAGGGCTGAACACTGAAGCTTTCTTT. V is TRBV6-6 and J is TRBJ1-1, with D maybe TRBD1 (5 bases). CDR1 and CDR2 (germline): MNHNY, SVGAGI (reference sequence). Trimming removed 2 bases at V and 0 bases at J, with 7 bases between. This CDR3 is built from 14 residues.

This clone showed up just a few times. The CDR3 region is CASSYSSTGTAYEQYF. For the CDR3, the DNA is TGTGCCAGCAGTTACTCGAGTACCGGGACAGCCTACGAGCAGTACTTC. This chain links TRBV6-6 with TRBJ2-7; 7 nucleotides line up with TRBD1. The germline V gene has CDR1 MNHNY and CDR2 SVGAGI (reference sequence). J lost 2 bases, V lost 0 bases, and 7 bases had no gene match. The CDR3 consists of 16 residues.

The table lists this clone with a count of one. The chain combines TRBV30 with TRBJ2-7; D gene unclear. Trimming pared 4 bases from V and 2 bases from J, leaving 6 bases between. The CDR3 has 11 amino acids. CDR1 is GTSNPN, CDR2 SVGIG, per germline (reference sequence). The CDR3: CAWMGTYEQYF. CDR3 bases: TGTGCCTGGATGGGAACCTACGAGCAGTACTTC.

The CDR3 region is CASSWREGHHEQYF. CDR3 nucleotide sequence: TGCGCCAGCAGTTGGAGGGAGGGCCACCACGAGCAGTACTTC. This rearrangement joins TRBV4-1 to TRBJ2-7, with TRBD2 matching 7 bases. The CDR3 length is 14 residues. V shed 6 bases, J shed 5 bases, and the junction held 10 bases outside the gene matches. CDR1 is MGHRA, CDR2 YSYEKL, per germline.

The chain has TRBV27 and TRBJ1-6, with TRBD1 matching over 8 bases. V trimming: 1 base; J trimming: 10 bases; junction bases outside the gene matches: 6. The length of the CDR3 is 15 residues. CDR1 MNHEY and CDR2 SMNVEV come from the germline V gene (reference sequence). CDR3 region: CASSLYTGGNSPLHF. The CDR3 DNA reads as TGTGCCAGCAGTTTATATACAGGGGGGAACTCACCCCTCCACTTT.

The chain uses TRBV9 and TRBJ2-6; 7 bases map to TRBD1. Trimming cost V 4 bases and J 0 bases; bases outside gene matches: 10. Germline V gives CDR1 SGDLS, CDR2 YYNGEE. The CDR3 is 18 residues long. The CDR3 nucleotides are TGTGCCAGCAGCCCGCGGACAGGTGACGGCTCTGGGGCCAACGTCCTGACTTTC. Residues: CASSPRTGDGSGANVLTF.

In the case of this clone: This same CDR3 is encoded by further DNA sequences in the sample. Here the CDR3 DNA reads TGTGCCATCAGCAGGGGAGAGAACACTGAAGCTTTCTTT. Protein sequence: CAISRGENTEAFF. The J gene is TRBJ1-1, the V gene TRBV10-3; D is possibly TRBD1 (6 bases). V gave up 6 bases and J gave up 1 base, with 9 bases separating them. The CDR3 loop spans 13 amino acids. Looked up from germline, CDR1 is ENHRY and CDR2 is SYGVKD.

The chain combines TRBV5-1 with TRBJ1-6; tentative D call: TRBD1 (6 bases). V was cut by 7 bases and J by 7 bases, with 15 bases left in between. CDR1 and CDR2 from the germline V gene are SGHRS and YFSETQ. CDR3 length: 14 amino acids. The CDR3 loop is CASGEGGENSPLHF. The DNA of the CDR3 is TGCGCCAGCGGAGAGGGGGGCGAGAATTCACCCCTCCACTTT.

The chain recombines TRBV6-1 with TRBJ2-5, with D maybe TRBD2 (7 bases). With 8 bases removed from V and 5 bases from J, the gap between germline ends came to 18 bases. The CDR3 is made up of 14 amino acids. The germline V gene has CDR1 MNHNS and CDR2 SASEGT. The CDR3 nucleotides read TGTGCCAGCTCTAGGGGGGGGGACTGGGAGACCCAGTACTTC. Encoded protein: CASSRGGDWETQYF.

This rearrangement joins TRBV10-2 to TRBJ1-6; 9 bases fit TRBD1. The CDR3 has 18 amino acids. J was trimmed by 0 bases and V by 4 bases; bases with no gene match: 7. Germline values: CDR1 WSHSY, CDR2 SAAADI. The CDR3 DNA reads TGCGCCAGCAGTGCCACCGGGACAGGGAGCTCCTATAATTCACCCCTCCACTTT. Protein: CASSATGTGSSYNSPLHF.

The table lists this clone with many counts. This chain joins TRBV30 and TRBJ1-1; D remains unclear. Per germline, CDR1 GTSNPN and CDR2 SVGIG (reference sequence). V lost 2 bases, J lost 5 bases, and 21 bases lay in between. The CDR3 runs 16 residues. CDR3 loop: CAWSLFGLGSGTEAFF. The CDR3 nucleotides read TGTGCCTGGAGTTTGTTTGGGCTAGGGTCGGGAACTGAAGCTTTCTTT.

The chain has TRBV30 and TRBJ2-5; D is ambiguous. The DNA end lines up better with TRBJ2-7; the J call may be wrong. The CDR3 is 11 amino acids. CDR1 is GTSNPN and CDR2 is SVGIG in the germline V gene (reference sequence). CDR3 sequence: CAWKENYEQYF. The CDR3 nucleotides read TGTGCCTGGAAGGAGAATTACGAGCAGTACTTC.

V gene TRBV5-1 combines with J gene TRBJ2-7; either TRBD1 or TRBD2 may supply D (6 bases each). Trimming cost V 1 base and J 3 bases, with 38 bases left between them. The germline gives CDR1 SGHRS, CDR2 YFSETQ. The CDR3 loop spans 23 amino acids. CDR3 sequence reads: CASSLFIGLDKGGTPRHYYEQYF. The DNA for the CDR3 is TGCGCCAGCAGCTTGTTTATAGGCCTAGATAAAGGGGGGACACCGCGACACTACTACGAGCAGTACTTC.

In its sample, this clone was seen many times. J is TRBJ2-7 and V is TRBV5-1; 13 bases fit TRBD2. CDR1 and CDR2 (germline): SGHRS, YFSETQ. The V and J ends lost 4 bases and 0 bases, in that order; junction bases with no gene match: 4. The CDR3 spans 16 residues. CDR3 loop: CASSPRTSGGSYEQYF. The CDR3 region has the DNA TGCGCCAGCAGCCCCCGGACTAGCGGGGGCTCCTACGAGCAGTACTTC.

The rearrangement uses TRBV30 and TRBJ2-1, with D tentatively TRBD1 or TRBD2 (5 bases each). The CDR3 length is 15 residues. Germline V lookup: CDR1 GTSNPN, CDR2 SVGIG (reference sequence). Between the trimmed V and J ends, which lost 2 bases and 7 bases, there was a span of 18 bases. CDR3 coding DNA: TGTGCCTGGAGTTCACCTTCCGGGACCCCTAATGAGCAGTTCTTC. It is translated as CAWSSPSGTPNEQFF.

In regard to this clone: A much larger clone differs by one base, so this may be a read error. Other nucleotide sequences from this sample produce the same CDR3. This sequence joins TRBV2 and TRBJ2-2, with D unclear. V dropped 6 bases and J dropped 2 bases, with 1 base sitting between them. Germline V gene data show CDR1 as SNHLY and CDR2 as FYNNEI. CDR3 length equals 11 residues. CDR3 in amino acids: CASSNTGELFF. DNA of the CDR3: TGTGCCAGCAGCAACACCGGGGAGCTGTTTTTT.

This clone was seen a few times. The chain has TRBV5-1 and TRBJ2-5; D is undetermined. The CDR3 consists of 13 residues. CDR1 is SGHRS and CDR2 is YFSETQ in the germline V gene. Between the trimmed V and J ends, which lost 3 bases and 3 bases, there was a span of 9 bases. CDR3 sequence: CASSYGPKETQYF. For the CDR3, the DNA is TGCGCCAGCAGCTACGGGCCAAAAGAGACCCAGTACTTC.

The chain couples TRBV11-2 to TRBJ2-3; 11 bases line up with TRBD2. This CDR3 has 15 amino acids. Germline loops: CDR1 SGHAT, CDR2 FQNNGV. With 5 bases clipped from V and 3 bases from J, the junction kept 4 bases outside the gene matches. CDR3 in amino acids: CASSQSSGGTDTQYF. CDR3 DNA: TGTGCCAGCAGCCAGTCTAGCGGGGGGACAGATACGCAGTATTTT.

This chain joins TRBV4-1 and TRBJ1-2; 11 bases align to TRBD1. The germline V gene encodes CDR1 MGHRA and CDR2 YSYEKL. The ends lost 1 base at V and 6 bases at J; junction bases unmatched: 4. The CDR3 totals 15 residues. The CDR3 spells CASSQGDRGWDGYTF. CDR3 in DNA: TGCGCCAGCAGCCAAGGGGACAGGGGGTGGGATGGCTACACCTTC.

Concerning this clone itself: One base away lies a much larger clone, so this may be a sequencing read error. The chain has TRBV6-5 and TRBJ1-2; D call uncertain. CDR1 is MNHEY and CDR2 is SVGAGI in the germline V gene. This CDR3 is built from 12 residues. Trimming left V 0 bases short and J 7 bases short, with 6 bases between. CDR3 sequence reads: CASSYSRAGYTF. CDR3 nucleotide sequence: TGTGCCAGCAGTTACTCTAGGGCTGGCTACACCTTC.

The CDR3 nucleotides read TGTGCCAGCAGCGTCATTGGAAACACCATATATTTT. It yields the protein CASSVIGNTIYF. The chain uses TRBV7-2 and TRBJ1-3; D unclear. V was clipped by 5 bases and J by 3 bases, with 5 bases between them. Germline assignment: CDR1 SGHTA and CDR2 FQGNSA. The CDR3 is 12 amino acids.

J is TRBJ1-5 and V is TRBV9, with 7 bases lining up with TRBD1. Germline V gene lookup returns CDR1 SGDLS and CDR2 YYNGEE. The junction had 7 bases not matched to a gene; V was cut back by 4 bases and J by 3 bases. The CDR3 is made up of 15 amino acids. The CDR3 nucleotides read TGTGCCAGCAGCTTTGGGGACAGACCCAATCAGCCCCAGCATTTT. Translation: CASSFGDRPNQPQHF.